A single sample is the source of the 24 T cell receptor beta chains below, sequenced in a study of blood T cell repertoires in COVID-19. Some clones are missing from TCRdb's copy, which holds only in-frame ones; the method was immunoSEQ multiplex PCR. The table has approximately 110,000 clones, approximately 89% seen once; the top ten hold about 6.1%. The material sequenced was peripheral blood. These receptors were collected from a woman between 55 and 75 years old with COVID-19, enrolled during active disease.

This chain uses TRBV6-6 with TRBJ1-5; no definite D call. The CDR3 is 15 amino acids. V shed 4 bases and J shed 2 bases, with 12 bases lying between them. Germline CDR1 is MNHNY and CDR2 is SVGAGI (reference sequence). The DNA for the CDR3 is TGTGCCAGCAGTTGGCTGGAGTCGGGCAATCAGCCCCAGCATTTT. This codes for CASSWLESGNQPQHF.

V and J are TRBV11-2 and TRBJ1-6; D is unresolved. The CDR3 sequence is 13 residues long. CDR1 is SGHAT and CDR2 is FQNNGV in the germline V gene. Trimming took off 6 bases at V and 7 bases at J, with 10 bases between the two ends. CDR3 coding DNA: TGTGCCAGCAGTGACGAGGCCAATTCACCCCTCCACTTT. Translating gives CASSDEANSPLHF.

The CDR3 sequence is CASSLRIQGQGADTQYF. The DNA of the CDR3 is TGCGCCAGCAGCTTGAGGATCCAGGGACAGGGGGCAGATACGCAGTATTTT. V gene TRBV5-1 combines with J gene TRBJ2-3; 11 positions agree with TRBD1. Germline trimming cut 1 base from V and 4 bases from J; bases unmatched to any gene: 8. This CDR3 region has 17 residues. Germline V gene sequence: CDR1 SGHRS, CDR2 YFSETQ.

This chain connects TRBV7-3 to TRBJ1-1; no clear D. Germline CDR1 SGHTA, CDR2 FQGTGA. V was trimmed by 8 bases and J by 1 base, leaving 23 bases between them. CDR3 size: 17 residues. For the CDR3, the DNA is TGTGCCAGCGGAAATGGGAGGGAAATCAAGAAGAACACTGAAGCTTTCTTT. Translated, it gives CASGNGREIKKNTEAFF. Using reference TRBV7-3 and TRBJ1-1 for the parts outside the CDR3, the full variable domain is GAGVSQTPSNKVTEKGKYVELRCDPISGHTALYWYRQSLGQGPEFLIYFQGTGAADDSGLPNDRFFAVRPEGSVSTLKIQRTERGDSAVYLCASGNGREIKKNTEAFFGQGTRLTVV.

This chain uses TRBV14 with TRBJ1-1; 8 nucleotides match TRBD1. The CDR3 runs 12 residues. J gave up 9 bases and V 3 bases, and 3 bases lay outside the gene matches. Germline V gene lookup returns CDR1 SGHDN and CDR2 FVKESK. This chain's CDR3 is CASSHRTGQAFF. CDR3 nucleotides: TGTGCCAGCAGCCATAGGACAGGGCAAGCTTTCTTT. Filled out from reference TRBV14 and TRBJ1-1, the complete variable domain reads EAGVTQFPSHSVIEKGQTVTLRCDPISGHDNLYWYRRVMGKEIKFLLHFVKESKQDESGMPNNRFLAERTGGTYSTLKVQPAELEDSGVYFCASSHRTGQAFFGQGTRLTVV.

On this clone: This CDR3 is also generated by other DNA sequences in the sample. The rearrangement uses TRBV12-3 or TRBV12-4 and TRBJ2-2, with D uncertain. The CDR3 totals 12 residues. V gave up 3 bases and J gave up 6 bases, with 5 bases separating them. CDR3 bases: TGTGCCAGCAGTTTCTACCCCGGGGAGCTGTTTTTT. Its protein is CASSFYPGELFF.

This clone showed up just once. This chain uses TRBV29-1 with TRBJ1-2, with 7 bases lining up with TRBD1. Germline CDR1 and CDR2: SQVTM and ANQGSEA. Trimming removed 3 bases from V and 6 bases from J; junction bases left unmatched: 10. This CDR3 has 14 residues. In DNA, the CDR3 is TGCAGCGTTGATATGTCAGGGGGTAGTCATGGCTACACCTTC. It encodes CSVDMSGGSHGYTF.

At least ten counts were recorded for this clone. CDR3 sequence: CASSQEPGSEAFF. DNA for the CDR3: TGTGCCAGCAGCCAAGAACCAGGGTCTGAAGCTTTCTTT. The rearrangement uses TRBV3-1 (or the pseudogene TRBV3-2) and TRBJ1-1, with D possibly TRBD1 on 5 matching bases. V lost 0 bases, J lost 6 bases, and 8 bases lay in between. Germline values: CDR1 LGHDT, CDR2 YNNKEL (reference sequence). The CDR3 sequence is 13 residues long.

The chain carries TRBV7-9 and TRBJ1-2; D may be TRBD1 (5 bases). Germline CDR1 is SEHNR and CDR2 is FQNEAQ (reference sequence). CDR3 length: 16 amino acids. V lost 5 bases to trimming and J lost 4 bases, with 20 bases between them. This CDR3 reads CASSLPFLDSSYGYTF. The CDR3 nucleotides read TGTGCCAGCAGCCTACCGTTCTTAGACAGCAGCTATGGCTACACCTTC.

This chain connects TRBV3-1 (or the pseudogene TRBV3-2) to TRBJ1-2, with D tentatively TRBD1 (6 bases). V lost 4 bases to trimming and J lost 10 bases, with 22 bases between them. The CDR3 covers 15 residues. The germline CDR1 and CDR2 sequences are LGHDT and YNNKEL (reference sequence). CDR3 sequence reads: CASSPDSLGQKLYTF. As DNA, the CDR3 is TGTGCCAGCAGCCCGGACAGCCTCGGACAGAAACTCTACACCTTC.

This chain joins TRBV7-3 and TRBJ2-1, with 8 bases matching TRBD2. J lost 3 bases, V lost 3 bases, and 4 bases had no gene match. The germline CDR1 and CDR2 sequences are SGHTA and FQGTGA. This CDR3 region has 15 residues. Written as DNA, the CDR3 is TGTGCCAGCAGCTTTAGCGGGACGGACTACAATGAGCAGTTCTTC. As protein: CASSFSGTDYNEQFF.

The chain's CDR3 is CASSQEHGGYTF. DNA for the CDR3: TGTGCCAGCAGCCAAGAGCACGGTGGCTACACCTTC. This chain joins TRBV3-1 (or the pseudogene TRBV3-2) and TRBJ1-2; D remains unclear. CDR1 LGHDT and CDR2 YNNKEL come from the germline V gene (reference sequence). V lost 0 bases, J lost 7 bases, and 6 bases lay in between. The CDR3 spans 12 residues.

This CDR3 reads CASSLEGTIFGEQFF. In nucleotides, the CDR3 is TGTGCCAGCAGCTTAGAGGGGACTATATTCGGTGAGCAGTTCTTC. The chain couples TRBV7-2 to TRBJ2-1; 7 bases fit TRBD2. The trim removed 1 base at V and 9 bases at J, leaving 9 bases unmatched. From germline, CDR1 is SGHTA and CDR2 FQGNSA. There are 15 residues in the CDR3.

This chain uses TRBV5-8 with TRBJ1-4; D gene ambiguous. V lost 2 bases and J 8 bases, leaving 4 bases between the germline ends. The CDR3 is 11 residues long. CDR1 and CDR2 from the germline V gene are SGHTS and YDEGEE. The CDR3 DNA sequence: TGTGCCAGCAGCTTCAGAGAAAAACTGTTTTTT. Protein: CASSFREKLFF.

CDR3 coding DNA: TGTGCCAGCAGCATCCAGGGCTATGGTTATGGCTACACCTTC. It codes for CASSIQGYGYGYTF. The V gene is TRBV13, the J gene TRBJ1-2; D perhaps matches TRBD1 (5 bases). Per the germline V gene, CDR1 is PRHDT and CDR2 is FYEKMQ (reference sequence). The CDR3 sequence is 14 residues long. Trimming left V 5 bases short and J 5 bases short, with 15 bases between.

The genes are TRBV6-5 and TRBJ1-5; tentative D call: TRBD1 (5 bases). In germline, CDR1 is MNHEY, CDR2 SVGAGI. Trimming removed 6 bases at V and 7 bases at J, with 16 bases between. This CDR3 is 14 amino acids long. The CDR3 coding sequence is TGTGCCAGCAGGCCGAGCAGGGAAAGGCAGCCCCAGCATTTT. It encodes CASRPSRERQPQHF.

This chain connects TRBV5-1 to TRBJ2-3; TRBD2 matches at 8 bases. The length of the CDR3 is 16 residues. Germline-derived CDR1 and CDR2 are SGHRS and YFSETQ. Losses at the gene ends were 1 base for V and 0 bases for J; bases not matched to a gene: 4. The DNA of the CDR3 is TGCGCCAGCAGCTTGTTGCGGGGGGTTAGCACAGATACGCAGTATTTT. Translated: CASSLLRGVSTDTQYF.

V is TRBV3-1 (or the pseudogene TRBV3-2) and J is TRBJ1-2; no clear D gene. Germline loops: CDR1 LGHDT, CDR2 YNNKEL (reference sequence). Trimming shortened V by 0 bases and J by 9 bases, and 8 bases separated the two germline ends. There are 12 residues in the CDR3. DNA for the CDR3: TGTGCCAGCAGCCAAGACGACGGGAGCTACACCTTC. It translates to CASSQDDGSYTF.

This sequence joins TRBV28 and TRBJ1-5; 9 nucleotides match TRBD1. This CDR3 has 15 amino acids. Germline V CDR1 and CDR2: MDHEN, SYDVKM. V gave up 6 bases and J gave up 4 bases; unmatched junction bases: 7. The CDR3 DNA reads as TGTGCCAGCAGCTTGGACAGGGGAAGGAATCAGCCCCAGCATTTT. Its protein product is CASSLDRGRNQPQHF.

This chain joins TRBV30 and TRBJ1-3; possibly TRBD1 for D (6 bases). Germline V gives CDR1 GTSNPN, CDR2 SVGIG (reference sequence). Trimming cost V 3 bases and J 3 bases, with 15 bases left between them. The CDR3 spans 15 residues. CDR3 nucleotides: TGTGCCTGGAGACGGATCAGGGGAGATGGAAACACCATATATTTT. Amino acids: CAWRRIRGDGNTIYF.

This chain uses TRBV7-2 with TRBJ1-6; TRBD1 matches 7 bases. Trimming cost V 0 bases and J 10 bases; bases outside gene matches: 9. CDR3 size: 16 residues. From germline, CDR1 is SGHTA and CDR2 FQGNSA. The CDR3 sequence: CASSLAIDRAESPLHF. CDR3 sequence (DNA): TGTGCCAGCAGCTTAGCGATCGACAGGGCCGAATCACCCCTCCACTTT.

The chain couples TRBV4-2 to TRBJ1-4; D call uncertain. Trimming left V 0 bases short and J 5 bases short, with 13 bases between. The CDR3 has 16 amino acids. In germline, CDR1 is LGHNA, CDR2 YNFKEQ. CDR3 amino acids: CASSQDRWALNEKLFF. The CDR3 DNA follows: TGTGCCAGCAGCCAAGATCGATGGGCCCTAAATGAAAAACTGTTTTTT.

V gene TRBV19 combines with J gene TRBJ1-5; possible D gene TRBD1, 6 bases. V lost 7 bases and J lost 5, with 15 bases in between. CDR1 is LNHDA and CDR2 is SQIVND in the germline V gene (reference sequence). This CDR3 region has 14 residues. The CDR3 nucleotides are TGTGCCAGTAACGGGGGGCGGTTATATCAGCCCCAGCATTTT. Translating it yields CASNGGRLYQPQHF.

V gene TRBV4-1 combines with J gene TRBJ2-7, with a tentative D call TRBD1 (5 bases). Trimming left V 1 base short and J 3 bases short, with 13 bases between. This CDR3 has 15 residues. The V gene's germline CDR1 is MGHRA and CDR2 YSYEKL. The DNA of the CDR3 is TGCGCCAGCAGCCAAGGGGCAGGGAATCTCTACGAGCAGTACTTC. Amino acids: CASSQGAGNLYEQYF.